The subject of this entry is one T cell receptor beta chain. Profiled with immunoSEQ multiplex PCR; TCRdb holds only in-frame clones, not every one. The data show approximately 400,000 clones, roughly 80% seen once. The record originates from a study of blood T cell repertoires in COVID-19. Study-wide background: Sites across the United States, Italy and Spain contributed samples from acute and convalescent COVID-19.

CDR1 is MNHEY, CDR2 SVGAGI, per germline. CDR3 length: 15 residues. Trimming took 2 bases from V and 2 from J; bases not matched to a gene: 4. This TCR derives from a human donor with acute or convalescent COVID-19. The donor label of this sample is uncertain. The chain links TRBV6-5 to TRBJ1-1; 8 bases are shared with TRBD1. What was sequenced was peripheral blood. Here the CDR3 reads CASSYRDRINTEAFF. The CDR3 DNA sequence: TGTGCCAGCAGTTACAGGGACAGGATCAACACTGAAGCTTTCTTT.